These T cell receptor beta chains were read from a single sample in a study of blood T cell repertoires in COVID-19. Profiling relied on immunoSEQ multiplex PCR, and the TCRdb table lists in-frame clones only, not all of them. The sample records roughly 220,000 clones, around 81% being singletons. The sequencing sample was made of peripheral blood. These receptor sequences come from a woman aged 25 to 39 who had recovered from COVID-19. CDR3s include the opening cysteine and the closing phenylalanine or tryptophan. The order of the fields is V gene, J gene, clone size, D gene, CDR3 protein, CDR3 DNA. The D gene is left open where the match is weak. Expanded clones are given a class, and other clones once, few, many or no size at all.

>TRBV30|TRBJ1-5|NA|NA
CAWSPGFKPQHF
TGTGCCTGGAGCCCAGGGTTCAAGCCCCAGCATTTT
>TRBV6-1|TRBJ1-1|few|TRBD1
CASSVAAGTANTEAFF
TGTGCCAGCAGTGTGGCCGCCGGGACAGCGAACACTGAAGCTTTCTTT
>TRBV7-3|TRBJ2-2|NA|TRBD1
CASSPDRGHTGELFF
TGTGCCAGCAGTCCCGACAGGGGACACACCGGGGAGCTGTTTTTT
>TRBV5-4|TRBJ1-4|NA|NA
CASSSPGANEKLFF
TGTGCCAGCAGCTCCCCGGGAGCTAATGAAAAACTGTTTTTT
>TRBV5-1|TRBJ2-2|NA|NA
CASSLVGWAGPNTGELFF
TGCGCCAGCAGCTTGGTTGGGTGGGCAGGCCCAAACACCGGGGAGCTGTTTTTT
>TRBV9|TRBJ2-5|NA|TRBD1
CASRDRGLLEETQYF
TGTGCCAGCAGAGACAGGGGGCTACTCGAAGAGACCCAGTACTTC
>TRBV9|TRBJ1-6|NA|NA
CASSPRDTTKNSPLHF
TGTGCCAGCAGCCCCCGGGACACGACTAAAAATTCACCCCTCCACTTT
>TRBV24-1|TRBJ1-4|NA|TRBD1
CATSDRGQGNEKLFF
TGTGCCACCAGTGACCGCGGACAGGGGAATGAAAAACTGTTTTTT
>TRBV3-1/TRBV3-2|TRBJ1-2|NA|TRBD1
CASSHGQGAHGYTF
TGTGCCAGCAGCCACGGACAGGGGGCTCATGGCTACACCTTC
>TRBV6-5|TRBJ2-3|NA|TRBD2
CASSWGGSTDTQYF
TGTGCCAGCAGTTGGGGGGGAAGCACAGATACGCAGTATTTT
>TRBV19|TRBJ1-1|NA|TRBD1
CASSPQGPFDTEAFF
TGTGCCAGTAGTCCACAGGGGCCATTCGACACTGAAGCTTTCTTT
>TRBV6-1|TRBJ1-5|few|NA
CASSEVHSNQPQHF
TGTGCCAGCAGTGAGGTACATAGCAATCAGCCCCAGCATTTT
>TRBV27|TRBJ2-7|NA|NA
CASSLHQGKVEQYF
TGTGCCAGCAGTTTGCACCAGGGGAAGGTCGAGCAGTACTTC
>TRBV4-1|TRBJ1-6|NA|NA
CASSQVLRAWIDSPLHF
TGCGCCAGCAGCCAAGTTCTCAGGGCATGGATAGATTCACCCCTCCACTTT
>TRBV7-7|TRBJ2-7|NA|TRBD1
CASSPSLYRDRGTHEQYF
TGTGCCAGCAGCCCTAGCCTCTACCGGGACAGGGGGACCCACGAGCAGTACTTC
>TRBV27|TRBJ2-1|NA|TRBD2
CASSSTSGISYNEQFF
TGTGCCAGCAGTTCCACTAGCGGGATTTCCTACAATGAGCAGTTCTTC
>TRBV5-1|TRBJ2-7|NA|TRBD2
CASSLTSASSYEQYF
TGCGCCAGCTCCCTCACTAGCGCCAGCTCCTACGAGCAGTACTTC
>TRBV7-9|TRBJ1-2|NA|NA
CASSLAHTIGYTF
TGTGCCAGCAGCTTAGCCCACACCATTGGCTACACCTTC
>TRBV6-5|TRBJ2-2|NA|TRBD2
CASSTSEPNTGELFF
TGTGCCAGCAGCACTAGCGAACCGAACACCGGGGAGCTGTTTTTT
>TRBV28|TRBJ1-1|few|TRBD1
CASSQKELSRKRDRAEAFF
TGTGCCAGCAGTCAAAAGGAACTCTCTCGTAAAAGAGACAGGGCTGAAGCTTTCTTT
>TRBV4-1|TRBJ2-3|NA|TRBD2
CASSQGGARLAGGLDTQYF
TGCGCCAGCAGCCAAGGGGGGGCCCGACTAGCGGGAGGGTTAGATACGCAGTATTTT
>TRBV5-1|TRBJ1-1|NA|NA
CASSAGDPLMNTEAFF
TGCGCCAGCAGCGCAGGGGACCCCTTAATGAACACTGAAGCTTTCTTT
>TRBV30|TRBJ2-5|once|NA
CAWKGLQETQYF
TGTGCCTGGAAGGGACTCCAAGAGACCCAGTACTTC
>TRBV11-2|TRBJ1-2|NA|TRBD1
CASSLGLLRQGVYGYTF
TGTGCCAGCAGCTTAGGCCTTCTAAGGCAGGGGGTTTATGGCTACACCTTC
>TRBV6-1|TRBJ1-5|NA|TRBD1
CASSDQQGEPQHF
TGTGCCAGCAGTGACCAACAGGGGGAGCCCCAGCATTTT
>TRBV27|TRBJ2-7|few|NA
CASSLRSAGSSYEQYF
TGTGCCAGCAGTTTACGATCTGCGGGATCCTCCTACGAGCAGTACTTC
>TRBV6-4|TRBJ2-3|once|TRBD1
CASSDGTGGVGDTQYF
TGTGCCAGCAGTGACGGGACAGGGGGCGTCGGGGATACGCAGTATTTT
>TRBV7-8|TRBJ2-3|NA|NA
CASSREPPDRTDTQYF
TGTGCCAGCAGCCGAGAACCCCCAGACAGGACAGATACGCAGTATTTT